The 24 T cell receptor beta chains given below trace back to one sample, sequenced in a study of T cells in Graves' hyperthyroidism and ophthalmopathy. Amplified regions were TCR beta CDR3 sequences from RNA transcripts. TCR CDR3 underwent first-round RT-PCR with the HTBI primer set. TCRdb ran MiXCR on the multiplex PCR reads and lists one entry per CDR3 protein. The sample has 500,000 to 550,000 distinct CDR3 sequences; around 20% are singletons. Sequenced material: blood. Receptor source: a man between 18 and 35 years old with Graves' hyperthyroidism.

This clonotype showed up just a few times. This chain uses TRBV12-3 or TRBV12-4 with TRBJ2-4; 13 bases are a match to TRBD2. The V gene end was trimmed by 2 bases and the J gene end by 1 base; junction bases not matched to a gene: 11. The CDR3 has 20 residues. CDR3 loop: CASSLSTSGGGLVAKNIQYF. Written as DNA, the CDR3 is TGTGCCAGCAGTTTAAGCACTAGCGGGGGGGGTCTTGTGGCCAAAAACATTCAGTACTTC.

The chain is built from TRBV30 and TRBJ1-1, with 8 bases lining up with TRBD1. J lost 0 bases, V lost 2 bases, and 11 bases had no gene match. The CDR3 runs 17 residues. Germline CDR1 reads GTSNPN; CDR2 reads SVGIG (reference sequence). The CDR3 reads CAWSSRTGQSVNTEAFF. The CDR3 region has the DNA TGTGCCTGGAGTTCTCGGACAGGGCAATCGGTGAACACTGAAGCTTTCTTT. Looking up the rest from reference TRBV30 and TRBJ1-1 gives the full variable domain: SQTIHQWPATLVQPVGSPLSLECTVEGTSNPNLYWYRQAAGRGLQLLFYSVGIGQISSEVPQNLSASRPQDRQFILSSKKLLLSDSGFYLCAWSSRTGQSVNTEAFFGQGTRLTVV.

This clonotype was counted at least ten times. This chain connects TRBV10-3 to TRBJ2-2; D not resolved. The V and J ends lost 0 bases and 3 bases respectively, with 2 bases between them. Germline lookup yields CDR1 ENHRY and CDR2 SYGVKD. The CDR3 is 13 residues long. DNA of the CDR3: TGTGCCATCAGTGAGTCCTACACCGGGGAGCTGTTTTTT. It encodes CAISESYTGELFF.

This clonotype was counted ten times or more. The CDR3 DNA sequence: TGCAGTGCTAGTGACAGGCCCTACGAGCAGTACTTC. Its protein is CSASDRPYEQYF. V is TRBV20-1 and J is TRBJ2-7; tentatively, D is TRBD1 (6 bases). Germline loops: CDR1 DFQATT, CDR2 SNEGSKA (reference sequence). Deletions cut 3 bases from V and 2 bases from J, with 8 bases between. The CDR3 is 12 residues long.

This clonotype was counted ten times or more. CDR3 sequence: CASFGGPFSYEQYF. The CDR3 nucleotides are TGTGCCAGCTTTGGAGGCCCCTTCTCCTACGAGCAGTACTTC. V and J are TRBV28 and TRBJ2-7; D is possibly TRBD2 (5 bases). Trimming took 8 bases from V and 0 from J, leaving 14 bases between them. This CDR3 has 14 residues. CDR1 and CDR2 (germline): MDHEN, SYDVKM.

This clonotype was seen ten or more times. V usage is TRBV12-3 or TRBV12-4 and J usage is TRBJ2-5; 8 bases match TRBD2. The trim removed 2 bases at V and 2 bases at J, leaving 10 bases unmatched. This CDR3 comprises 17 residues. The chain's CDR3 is CASSLFGTSGLQETQYF. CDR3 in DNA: TGTGCCAGCAGTTTATTCGGGACTAGTGGCTTACAAGAGACCCAGTACTTC.

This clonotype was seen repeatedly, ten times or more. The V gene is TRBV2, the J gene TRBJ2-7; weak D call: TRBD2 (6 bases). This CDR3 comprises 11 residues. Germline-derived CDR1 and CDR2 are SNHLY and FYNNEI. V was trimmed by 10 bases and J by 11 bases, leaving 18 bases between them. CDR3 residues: CAIPRAGGKYF. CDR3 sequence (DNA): TGTGCCATCCCCAGGGCCGGGGGAAAGTACTTC.

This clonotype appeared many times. CDR3 amino acids: CAWIGWGSNTGELFF. CDR3 sequence (DNA): TGTGCCTGGATAGGGTGGGGGTCCAACACCGGGGAGCTGTTTTTT. This chain uses TRBV30 with TRBJ2-2, with D tentatively TRBD1 or TRBD2 (5 bases each). CDR1 is GTSNPN, CDR2 SVGIG, per germline (reference sequence). Trimming removed 4 bases at V and 2 bases at J, with 14 bases between. This CDR3 has 15 amino acids.

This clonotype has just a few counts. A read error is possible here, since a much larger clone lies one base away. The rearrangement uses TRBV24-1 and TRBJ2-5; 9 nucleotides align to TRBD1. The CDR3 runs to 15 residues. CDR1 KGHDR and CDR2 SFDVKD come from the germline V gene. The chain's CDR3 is CATSDPGQGGETKYF. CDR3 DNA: TGTGCCACCAGTGATCCGGGACAGGGTGGAGAGACCAAGTACTTC.

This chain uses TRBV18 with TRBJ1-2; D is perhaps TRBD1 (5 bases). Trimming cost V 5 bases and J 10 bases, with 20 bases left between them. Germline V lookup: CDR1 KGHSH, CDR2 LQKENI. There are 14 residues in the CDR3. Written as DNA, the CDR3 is TGTGCCAGCTCAGCCAAGACCACAGGAGAAGACTACACCTTC. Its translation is CASSAKTTGEDYTF.

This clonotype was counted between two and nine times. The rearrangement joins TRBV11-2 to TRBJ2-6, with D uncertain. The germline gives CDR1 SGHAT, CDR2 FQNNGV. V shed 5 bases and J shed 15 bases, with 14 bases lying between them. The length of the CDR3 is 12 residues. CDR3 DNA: TGTGCCAGCAGCCACCCCGCAAGGCACCTGACTTTC. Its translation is CASSHPARHLTF.

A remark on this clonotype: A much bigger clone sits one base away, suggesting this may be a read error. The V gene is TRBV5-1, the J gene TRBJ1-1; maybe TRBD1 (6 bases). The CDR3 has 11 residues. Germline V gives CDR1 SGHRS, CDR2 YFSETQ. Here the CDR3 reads CVSIGGSEAFF. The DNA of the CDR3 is TGCGTCAGCATCGGGGGCTCTGAAGCTTTCTTT.

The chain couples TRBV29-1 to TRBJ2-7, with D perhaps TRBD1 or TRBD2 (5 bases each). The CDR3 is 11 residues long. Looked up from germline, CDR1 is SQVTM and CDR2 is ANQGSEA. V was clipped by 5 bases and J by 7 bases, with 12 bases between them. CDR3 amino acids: CSVRDRREQYF. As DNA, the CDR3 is TGCAGCGTTCGGGACCGCCGGGAGCAGTACTTC.

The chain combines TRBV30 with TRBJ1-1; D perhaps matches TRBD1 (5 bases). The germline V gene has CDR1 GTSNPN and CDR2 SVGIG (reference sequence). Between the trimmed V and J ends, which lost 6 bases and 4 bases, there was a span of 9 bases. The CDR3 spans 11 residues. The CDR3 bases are TGTGCCTGCTACGGGGGCACTGAAGCTTTCTTT. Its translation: CACYGGTEAFF.

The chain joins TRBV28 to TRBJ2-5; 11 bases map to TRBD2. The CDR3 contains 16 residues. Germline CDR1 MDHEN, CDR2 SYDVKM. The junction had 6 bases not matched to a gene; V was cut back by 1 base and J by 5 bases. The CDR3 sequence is CASSLLELAGDETQYF. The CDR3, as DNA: TGTGCCAGCAGTTTATTGGAACTAGCGGGAGACGAGACCCAGTACTTC.

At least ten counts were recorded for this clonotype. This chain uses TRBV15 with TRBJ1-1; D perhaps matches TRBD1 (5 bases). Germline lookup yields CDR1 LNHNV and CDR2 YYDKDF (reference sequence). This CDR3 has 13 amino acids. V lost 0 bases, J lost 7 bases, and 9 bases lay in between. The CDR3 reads CATSRDETDEAFF. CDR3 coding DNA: TGTGCCACCAGCAGAGATGAGACAGATGAAGCTTTCTTT.

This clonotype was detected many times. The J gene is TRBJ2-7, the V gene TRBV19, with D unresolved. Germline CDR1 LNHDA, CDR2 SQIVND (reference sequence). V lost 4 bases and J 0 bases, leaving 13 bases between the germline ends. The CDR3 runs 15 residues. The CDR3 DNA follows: TGTGCCAGTAGTACCTCCGACGGAAACTCCTACGAGCAGTACTTC. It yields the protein CASSTSDGNSYEQYF.

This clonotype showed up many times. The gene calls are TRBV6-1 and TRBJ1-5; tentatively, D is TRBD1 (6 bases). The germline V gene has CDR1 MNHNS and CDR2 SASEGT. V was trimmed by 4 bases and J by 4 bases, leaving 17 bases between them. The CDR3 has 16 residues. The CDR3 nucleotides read TGTGCCAGCAGTGGGCTGAGGGGGGACCTAAATCAGCCCCAGCATTTT. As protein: CASSGLRGDLNQPQHF.

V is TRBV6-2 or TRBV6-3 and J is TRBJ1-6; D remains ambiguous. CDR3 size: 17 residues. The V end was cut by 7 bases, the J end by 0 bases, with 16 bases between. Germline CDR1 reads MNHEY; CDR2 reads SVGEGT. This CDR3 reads CASTDMILSSYNSPLHF. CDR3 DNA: TGTGCCAGCACCGACATGATTTTGAGCTCCTATAATTCACCCCTCCACTTT.

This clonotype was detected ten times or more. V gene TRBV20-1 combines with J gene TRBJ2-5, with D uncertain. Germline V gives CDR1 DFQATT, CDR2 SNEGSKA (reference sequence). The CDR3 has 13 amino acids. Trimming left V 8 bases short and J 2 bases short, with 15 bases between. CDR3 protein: CSSFSPQQETQYF. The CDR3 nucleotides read TGCAGTTCATTCTCCCCCCAGCAAGAGACCCAGTACTTC.

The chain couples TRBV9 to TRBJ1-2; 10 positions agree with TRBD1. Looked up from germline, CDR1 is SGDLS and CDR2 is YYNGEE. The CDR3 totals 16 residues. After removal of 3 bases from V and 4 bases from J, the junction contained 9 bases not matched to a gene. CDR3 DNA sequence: TGTGCCAGCAGCGACAACGACAGGGGGCGCGGCTATGGCTACACCTTC. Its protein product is CASSDNDRGRGYGYTF.

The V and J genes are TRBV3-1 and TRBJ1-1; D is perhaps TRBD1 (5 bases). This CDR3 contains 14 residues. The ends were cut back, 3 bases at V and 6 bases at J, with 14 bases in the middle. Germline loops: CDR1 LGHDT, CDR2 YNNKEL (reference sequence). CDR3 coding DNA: TGTGCCAGCAGCCAGAGATGGGGCAATCCTGAAGCTTTCTTT. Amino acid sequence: CASSQRWGNPEAFF.

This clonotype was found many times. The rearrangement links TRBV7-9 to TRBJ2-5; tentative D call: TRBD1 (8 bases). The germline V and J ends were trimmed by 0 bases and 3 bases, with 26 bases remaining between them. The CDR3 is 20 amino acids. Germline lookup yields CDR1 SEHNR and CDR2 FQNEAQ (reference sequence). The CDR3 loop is CASSLALGGTGSRRKETQYF. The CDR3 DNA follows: TGTGCCAGCAGCTTAGCGCTCGGGGGGACAGGCTCTCGTAGGAAAGAGACCCAGTACTTC.

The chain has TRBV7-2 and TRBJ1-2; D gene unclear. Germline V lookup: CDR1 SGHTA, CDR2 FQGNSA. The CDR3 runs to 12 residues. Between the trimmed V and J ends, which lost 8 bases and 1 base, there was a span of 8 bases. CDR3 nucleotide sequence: TGTGCCAGCGCCCAGAATAACTATGGCTACACCTTC. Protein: CASAQNNYGYTF.